This TCR beta chain was observed in a study of blood T cell repertoires in COVID-19. The V gene end was trimmed by 10 bases and the J gene end by 1 base; junction bases not matched to a gene: 15. Germline CDR1 is WNHNN and CDR2 is SYGVQD (reference sequence). CDR3 length equals 16 residues. The data were produced by immunoSEQ multiplex PCR, yet TCRdb's version contains in-frame clones alone and is incomplete. The table shows approximately 150,000 clones, with more than 65% occurring only once. The source material was peripheral blood. The V call is TRBV10-1, the J call TRBJ2-7; TRBD2 aligns across 8 bases. This clonotype originated in a man between 65 and 85 years old with active or convalescent COVID-19. The CDR3 DNA reads TGCGCCACCCTCGCGCCGGGACTAGGGCTTTCCTACGAGCAGTACTTC. Translation: CATLAPGLGLSYEQYF.